These 27 T cell receptor beta chains share one sample of origin, sequenced in a study of T cells in tuberculosis. Profiling relied on immunoSEQ multiplex PCR, and the TCRdb table lists in-frame clones only, not all of them. The sample lists around 10,000 clones, about 93% occurring once. Material: PBMCs. The source is an adult with tuberculosis.

Only one count was recorded for this clone. This rearrangement joins TRBV29-1 to TRBJ2-5; 8 bases are a match to TRBD2. This CDR3 is 14 amino acids long. Germline values: CDR1 SQVTM, CDR2 ANQGSEA. Losses at the gene ends were 7 bases for V and 2 bases for J; bases not matched to a gene: 9. The CDR3 loop reads CSASRSSGQETQYF. The CDR3, as DNA: TGCAGCGCAAGCCGGTCTAGCGGGCAAGAGACCCAGTACTTC.

The rearrangement joins TRBV13 to TRBJ1-2, with 9 nucleotides matching TRBD1. Germline CDR1 reads PRHDT; CDR2 reads FYEKMQ (reference sequence). The ends lost 5 bases at V and 6 bases at J; junction bases unmatched: 4. The CDR3 is 13 amino acids. This chain's CDR3 is CASSGTGGDGYTF. The CDR3 bases are TGTGCCAGCAGCGGTACAGGGGGCGATGGCTACACCTTC.

The chain links TRBV6-5 to TRBJ2-7; tentative D call: TRBD2 (7 bases). Trimming cost V 4 bases and J 6 bases, with 19 bases left between them. CDR1 and CDR2 (germline): MNHEY, SVGAGI. CDR3 size: 15 residues. CDR3 coding DNA: TGTGCCAGCAGTTCCAGGGAGGGGGTCCGGGGCGAGCAGTACTTC. Protein sequence: CASSSREGVRGEQYF.

The CDR3 protein is CASSLWRTALMNTEAFF. In nucleotides, the CDR3 is TGTGCCAGCAGTTTATGGAGGACAGCCCTGATGAACACTGAAGCTTTCTTT. The gene calls are TRBV27 and TRBJ1-1; possibly TRBD1 for D (6 bases). This CDR3 is built from 17 residues. The germline gives CDR1 MNHEY, CDR2 SMNVEV (reference sequence). V lost 1 base to trimming and J lost 0 bases, with 15 bases between them.

The chain combines TRBV2 with TRBJ2-3; 13 bases fit TRBD2. V lost 6 bases, J lost 5 bases, and 8 bases stayed unmatched. CDR1 SNHLY and CDR2 FYNNEI come from the germline V gene. CDR3 length: 16 residues. The CDR3 loop is CASRSPTSGGRDTQYF. The CDR3 region has the DNA TGTGCCAGCAGATCTCCGACTAGCGGGGGGAGAGATACGCAGTATTTT.

The chain links TRBV14 to TRBJ2-3, with 7 positions matching TRBD1. The junction had 14 bases not matched to a gene; V was cut back by 5 bases and J by 3 bases. The CDR3 loop spans 17 amino acids. Germline CDR1 and CDR2: SGHDN and FVKESK. For the CDR3, the DNA is TGTGCCAGCAGCGACTTGAAGAGGGGGCGCGGGACAGATACGCAGTATTTT. This codes for CASSDLKRGRGTDTQYF.

The chain employs TRBV19 and TRBJ1-4; D might be TRBD1 (6 bases). The V gene's germline CDR1 is LNHDA and CDR2 SQIVND (reference sequence). V gave up 4 bases and J gave up 7 bases, with 16 bases separating them. CDR3 size: 15 residues. The CDR3 nucleotides read TGTGCCAGTAGTACAGCCAGGGGTCTTGGTGAAAAACTGTTTTTT. Translating gives CASSTARGLGEKLFF.

This chain connects TRBV4-1 to TRBJ1-2, with a tentative D call TRBD1 (5 bases). This CDR3 spans 16 amino acids. V was cut by 1 base and J by 4 bases, with 16 bases left in between. Germline CDR1 reads MGHRA; CDR2 reads YSYEKL. CDR3 sequence (DNA): TGCGCCAGCAGCCAAGTTCGGGCAGGGATACGCTATGGCTACACCTTC. This translates into CASSQVRAGIRYGYTF.

The chain is built from TRBV29-1 and TRBJ1-2; D possibly corresponds to TRBD1 (6 bases). In germline, CDR1 is SQVTM, CDR2 ANQGSEA. CDR3 length: 15 residues. V was cut by 0 bases and J by 4 bases, with 15 bases left in between. This chain's CDR3 is CSVEEGGGWVYGYTF. The CDR3 DNA follows: TGCAGCGTTGAAGAAGGCGGGGGCTGGGTCTATGGCTACACCTTC.

This clone has more than one count but fewer than ten. The gene calls are TRBV21-1 and TRBJ1-2. TRBV21-1 is a pseudogene locus. The CDR3 is 15 residues long. The chain's CDR3 is CASSKEAGSNYGYTF. The DNA of the CDR3 is TGTGCCAGCAGCAAAGAAGCGGGATCTAACTATGGCTACACCTTC.

The rearrangement links TRBV5-1 to TRBJ1-2; D not resolved. With 1 base removed from V and 7 bases from J, the gap between germline ends came to 17 bases. The germline V gene encodes CDR1 SGHRS and CDR2 YFSETQ. This CDR3 is 15 amino acids long. This chain's CDR3 is CASSLSPWREGGYTF. The CDR3, as DNA: TGCGCCAGCAGCTTGAGTCCTTGGCGGGAAGGTGGCTACACCTTC.

This chain connects TRBV5-1 to TRBJ2-6, with 10 bases that match TRBD1. The ends lost 2 bases at V and 0 bases at J; junction bases unmatched: 5. CDR3 length equals 18 residues. The V gene's germline CDR1 is SGHRS and CDR2 YFSETQ. CDR3 sequence reads: CASSLTGTGVSGANVLTF. The CDR3 DNA reads TGCGCCAGCAGCTTAACCGGGACAGGGGTCTCTGGGGCCAACGTCCTGACTTTC.

CDR3 sequence: CASRFGTGDAQYF. In DNA, the CDR3 is TGTGCCAGCAGATTCGGGACAGGGGACGCGCAGTATTTT. The chain carries TRBV5-6 and TRBJ2-3; TRBD1 agrees at 10 bases. V was pared by 5 bases and J by 10 bases, with 7 bases of the junction left unmatched. The length of the CDR3 is 13 residues. The germline V gene encodes CDR1 SGHDT and CDR2 YYEEEE.

The V gene is TRBV2, the J gene TRBJ1-4, with D uncertain. The V gene's germline CDR1 is SNHLY and CDR2 FYNNEI. V lost 4 bases and J 0 bases, leaving 6 bases between the germline ends. The CDR3 has 14 amino acids. For the CDR3, the DNA is TGTGCCAGCAGTGCCCTAACAACTAATGAAAAACTGTTTTTT. This translates into CASSALTTNEKLFF.

The chain carries TRBV2 and TRBJ2-1, with D possibly matching TRBD1 (6 bases). Germline V CDR1 and CDR2: SNHLY, FYNNEI. The CDR3 contains 13 residues. V lost 7 bases and J 5 bases, leaving 12 bases between the germline ends. CDR3: CASTGDTDNEQFF. The CDR3, as DNA: TGTGCCAGCACTGGGGACACAGACAATGAGCAGTTCTTC.

The J gene is TRBJ1-5, the V gene TRBV27; 7 positions agree with TRBD1. The CDR3 runs to 16 residues. Germline lookup yields CDR1 MNHEY and CDR2 SMNVEV (reference sequence). J was trimmed by 9 bases and V by 2 bases; bases with no gene match: 13. The DNA of the CDR3 is TGTGCCAGCAGTTTAACGACAGGGAATATGAGGGGGCCCCAGCATTTT. Translating gives CASSLTTGNMRGPQHF.

V gene TRBV5-1 combines with J gene TRBJ2-7; D might be TRBD1 (5 bases). Germline V lookup: CDR1 SGHRS, CDR2 YFSETQ. The CDR3 runs to 15 residues. V gave up 5 bases and J gave up 0 bases, with 15 bases separating them. The CDR3 reads CASRITGNPSYEQYF. CDR3 coding DNA: TGCGCCAGCAGAATAACAGGAAATCCCTCCTACGAGCAGTACTTC.

This clone was seen more than once but under ten times. The rearrangement uses TRBV23-1 and TRBJ2-3; D is undetermined. TRBV23-1 is designated an ORF whose function remains uncertain. This CDR3 region has 10 residues. The V end was cut by 4 bases, the J end by 14 bases, with 10 bases between. The CDR3 region has the DNA TGCGCCAGCAGTCCCCAGGCTCCGTATTTT. This translates into CASSPQAPYF.

The V and J genes are TRBV27 and TRBJ2-3, with 8 bases that match TRBD1. The CDR3 covers 16 residues. Germline CDR1 reads MNHEY; CDR2 reads SMNVEV (reference sequence). Trimming at V came to 3 bases and at J to 0 bases, leaving 5 bases not matched to a gene. CDR3 loop: CASSFYRGSSTDTQYF. The CDR3 coding sequence is TGTGCCAGCAGTTTCTACAGGGGGTCGAGCACAGATACGCAGTATTTT.

The CDR3 spells CASFAGGTDTQYF. CDR3 bases: TGTGCCAGCTTCGCGGGGGGCACAGATACGCAGTATTTT. The V and J genes are TRBV11-2 and TRBJ2-3, with 7 nucleotides matching TRBD2. J was trimmed by 1 base and V by 8 bases; bases with no gene match: 3. The length of the CDR3 is 13 residues. Germline CDR1 and CDR2: SGHAT and FQNNGV.

The V gene is TRBV6-1, the J gene TRBJ1-5, with 8 bases fitting TRBD1. This CDR3 contains 13 residues. V was clipped by 4 bases and J by 7 bases; unmatched bases: 3. Per germline, CDR1 MNHNS and CDR2 SASEGT. CDR3: CASSGTGRQPQHF. The CDR3 DNA reads TGTGCCAGCAGTGGGACAGGGAGACAGCCCCAGCATTTT.

V and J are TRBV6-1 and TRBJ1-1; D possibly corresponds to TRBD1 (6 bases). The length of the CDR3 is 13 residues. V was cut by 8 bases and J by 2 bases, with 12 bases left in between. Germline lookup yields CDR1 MNHNS and CDR2 SASEGT. This CDR3 reads CASRRQDNTEAFF. For the CDR3, the DNA is TGTGCCAGCCGACGACAGGACAACACTGAAGCTTTCTTT.

This sequence joins TRBV13 and TRBJ2-1; TRBD1 matches at 10 bases. Germline CDR1 is PRHDT and CDR2 is FYEKMQ (reference sequence). V gave up 3 bases and J gave up 6 bases; unmatched junction bases: 8. The CDR3 is made up of 16 amino acids. The CDR3 DNA sequence: TGTGCCAGCAGCTTTCCCGGGACAGGGGACGGCAATGAGCAGTTCTTC. Encoded protein: CASSFPGTGDGNEQFF. Complete variable domain (other parts from reference TRBV13 and TRBJ2-1): AAGVIQSPRHLIKEKRETATLKCYPIPRHDTVYWYQQGPGQDPQFLISFYEKMQSDKGSIPDRFSAQQFSDYHSELNMSSLELGDSALYFCASSFPGTGDGNEQFFGPGTRLTVL.

The rearrangement uses TRBV2 and TRBJ2-2; tentative D call: TRBD2 (5 bases). V gave up 8 bases and J gave up 7 bases, with 14 bases separating them. Germline loops: CDR1 SNHLY, CDR2 FYNNEI. The CDR3 spans 13 residues. The CDR3 bases are TGTGCCAGCTCCGCCGGCCGGGACGGGGAGCTGTTTTTT. Amino acid sequence: CASSAGRDGELFF.

The gene calls are TRBV7-9 and TRBJ2-2, with TRBD1 as a possible D gene (6 bases). The V gene lost 1 base and the J gene lost 3 bases, with 12 bases spanning the gap. The CDR3 runs 16 residues. Germline assignment: CDR1 SEHNR and CDR2 FQNEAQ (reference sequence). The CDR3 sequence: CASSLEGDIYTGELFF. CDR3 bases: TGTGCCAGCAGCTTAGAGGGGGACATCTACACCGGGGAGCTGTTTTTT.

The V and J genes are TRBV18 and TRBJ1-1; D call uncertain. Germline-derived CDR1 and CDR2 are KGHSH and LQKENI. CDR3 length equals 15 residues. Deletions cut 0 bases from V and 2 bases from J, with 10 bases between. The CDR3 region is CASSPPLGLNTEAFF. The CDR3 nucleotides read TGTGCCAGCTCACCACCGTTGGGCCTAAACACTGAAGCTTTCTTT.

The chain is built from TRBV5-1 and TRBJ2-3, with D tentatively TRBD1 (6 bases). The CDR3 length is 16 residues. Trimming cost V 0 bases and J 0 bases, with 11 bases left between them. Per the germline V gene, CDR1 is SGHRS and CDR2 is YFSETQ. The CDR3 sequence: CASSLGARGSTDTQYF. The CDR3, as DNA: TGCGCCAGCAGCTTGGGGGCCAGGGGTAGCACAGATACGCAGTATTTT.